This T cell receptor beta chain was recovered during a study of tumor-infiltrating lymphocytes in localized non-small cell lung cancer. Across the study: Tumor tissue and non-adjacent uninvolved lung came from each patient.

For this clone: Its antigen is as yet unknown.

Notes on the study in general: TCRbeta sequencing showed higher T cell infiltration in tumors than uninvolved lung. T-cell fraction did not differ between immunotypes IM1 and IM2.

Clones were read by immunoSEQ multiplex PCR, and TCRdb kept only the in-frame ones, dropping some. This sample has 15,000 to 20,000 clones, with around 85% found just once. CDR1 and CDR2 from the germline V gene are SGHKS and YYEKEE (reference sequence). The CDR3 loop spans 13 amino acids. V was cut by 6 bases and J by 5 bases, with 14 bases left in between. This chain connects TRBV5-5 to TRBJ1-2; D not certain. Sequenced sample: lung tumor tissue. The TCR comes from a human donor with non-small cell lung cancer. The CDR3 nucleotides are TGTGCCAGCACTACCGCCTTGGGATATGGCTACACCTTC. It encodes CASTTALGYGYTF.